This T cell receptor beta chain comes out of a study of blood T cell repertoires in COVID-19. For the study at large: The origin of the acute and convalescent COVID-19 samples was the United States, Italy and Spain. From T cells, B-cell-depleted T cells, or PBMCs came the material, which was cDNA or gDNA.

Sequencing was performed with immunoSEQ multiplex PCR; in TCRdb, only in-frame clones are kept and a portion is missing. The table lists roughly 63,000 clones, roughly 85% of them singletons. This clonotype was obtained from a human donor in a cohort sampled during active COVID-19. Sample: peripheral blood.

The CDR3: CASSLRGGSPLYEQYF. The CDR3 DNA is TGCGCCAGCAGCTTAAGGGGGGGGAGCCCCCTCTACGAGCAGTACTTC. This chain connects TRBV5-1 to TRBJ2-7; D possibly corresponds to TRBD2 (7 bases). The CDR3 has 16 residues. Trimming removed 2 bases from V and 3 bases from J, with 18 bases in between. Germline CDR1 and CDR2: SGHRS and YFSETQ. Together with reference TRBV5-1 and TRBJ2-7, the CDR3 gives the full variable domain: KAGVTQTPRYLIKTRGQQVTLSCSPISGHRSVSWYQQTPGQGLQFLFEYFSETQRNKGNFPGRFSGRQFSNSRSEMNVSTLELGDSALYLCASSLRGGSPLYEQYFGPGTRLTVT.